This paragraph reports one T cell receptor (beta chain). Its antigen is not known. The data belong to a study of Ad26.COV2.S vaccination and SARS-CoV-2 variants. Across the study: This donor came from the COV1001 trial of Ad26.COV2.S. The study, taken as a whole, reports: Similar non-spike TCR breadth was observed in recipients of vaccine and of placebo. Spike-specific CD8+ and CD4+ T cell responses reportedly showed substantial breadth after vaccination.

The table came from immunoSEQ multiplex PCR; TCRdb's copy has only in-frame clones and leaves some out. The sample shows approximately 350,000 clones, 83% of them seen only once. Documented treatment: roughly 18 received Ad26.COV2.S at low or high dose, single or two shots; 5 received placebo; per-sample allocation not given. Vaccine and placebo recipients were sampled on day 63 after the first injection. Cohort 1b enrolled adults aged 18-55 years in Boston. The CDR3 contains 14 residues. The V gene's germline CDR1 is LGHNT and CDR2 FRNRAP. With 1 base removed from V and 7 bases from J, the gap between germline ends came to 13 bases.

The sequence was obtained from a person aged 18 to 59 who received the Ad26.COV2.S COVID-19 vaccine or a placebo. This sample comprised peripheral blood, obtained in a trial of Ad26.COV2.S vaccine versus placebo. The chain joins TRBV12-5 to TRBJ1-2; possibly TRBD1 for D (5 bases). As DNA, the CDR3 is TGTGCTAGTGGTTTGGGGGAGGGGATTCTTGGCTACACCTTC. Translation gives CASGLGEGILGYTF.